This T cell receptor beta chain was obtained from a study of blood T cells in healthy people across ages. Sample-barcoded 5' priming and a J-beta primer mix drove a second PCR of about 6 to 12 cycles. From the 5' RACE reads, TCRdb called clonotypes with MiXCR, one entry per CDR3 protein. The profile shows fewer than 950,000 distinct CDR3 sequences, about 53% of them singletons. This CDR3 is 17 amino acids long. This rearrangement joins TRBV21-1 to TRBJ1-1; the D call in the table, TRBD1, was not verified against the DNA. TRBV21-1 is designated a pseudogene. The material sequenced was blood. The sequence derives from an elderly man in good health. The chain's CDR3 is CASTLNQGGKGNTEAFF. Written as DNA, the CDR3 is TGTGCCAGCACCCTAAATCAGGGGGGCAAGGGGAACACTGAAGCTTTCTTT.